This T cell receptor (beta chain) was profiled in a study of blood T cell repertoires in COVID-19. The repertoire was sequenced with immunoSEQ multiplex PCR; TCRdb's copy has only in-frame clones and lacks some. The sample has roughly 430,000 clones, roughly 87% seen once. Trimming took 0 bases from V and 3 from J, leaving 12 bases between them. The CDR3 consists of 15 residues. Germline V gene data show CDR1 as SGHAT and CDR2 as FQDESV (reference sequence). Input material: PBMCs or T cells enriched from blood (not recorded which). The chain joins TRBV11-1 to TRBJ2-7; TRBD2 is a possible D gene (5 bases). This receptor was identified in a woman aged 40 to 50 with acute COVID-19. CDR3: CASSLAAGKVYEQYF. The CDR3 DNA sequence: TGTGCCAGCAGCTTAGCCGCCGGGAAAGTCTACGAGCAGTACTTC.